This entry lists 25 T cell receptor beta chains sequenced from one sample in a study of regulatory T cells in long-lasting Graves disease. Building the TCR beta libraries relied on iRepertoire HTBI primers, and CDR3 regions underwent Arm-PCR. TCRdb re-derived calls from the multiplex PCR reads in MiXCR, one entry per CDR3 protein. This sample has approximately 470,000 distinct CDR3 sequences, with 20% to 25% found just once. Time point denoted: persistent/refractory GD, antithyroid drugs over 5 years with positive TRAb. From PBMCs, RNA was extracted and then used to make the TCR library. This specimen consisted of peripheral blood mononuclear cells (PBMCs), obtained when the disease was refractory, from a patient treated with antithyroid drugs. All receptors come from a female donor with Graves disease.

This clonotype was detected a few times. The genes are TRBV10-1 and TRBJ2-2; 7 bases are shared with TRBD2. Germline loops: CDR1 WNHNN, CDR2 SYGVQD (reference sequence). There are 14 residues in the CDR3. Trimming removed 5 bases from V and 6 bases from J; junction bases left unmatched: 6. The DNA of the CDR3 is TGCGCCAGCAGTCAACTAGCGAGCGCCGGGGAGCTGTTTTTT. Protein product: CASSQLASAGELFF.

V usage is TRBV6-1 and J usage is TRBJ2-7, with 12 nucleotides matching TRBD2. CDR3 length: 14 amino acids. The V segment lost 7 bases and the J segment 4 bases; nucleotides outside the gene matches: 5. Germline-derived CDR1 and CDR2 are MNHNS and SASEGT. The CDR3 nucleotides read TGTGCCAGCAAAAGGACTAGCGGGATGTACGAGCAGTACTTC. Its protein product is CASKRTSGMYEQYF.

The table lists this clonotype with many counts. This CDR3 is CASSDSDSYGYTF. The CDR3 DNA reads as TGTGCCAGCAGTGACTCGGACTCCTATGGCTACACCTTC. The gene calls are TRBV2 and TRBJ1-2, with D unresolved. CDR1 and CDR2 (germline): SNHLY, FYNNEI. Trimming pared 3 bases from V and 4 bases from J, leaving 9 bases between. The CDR3 runs 13 residues.

This clonotype was detected ten times or more. The rearrangement joins TRBV27 to TRBJ2-5; TRBD2 aligns across 13 bases. V trimming: 0 bases; J trimming: 9 bases; junction bases outside the gene matches: 4. The germline V gene encodes CDR1 MNHEY and CDR2 SMNVEV (reference sequence). The CDR3 is 15 amino acids. The DNA for the CDR3 is TGTGCCAGCAGTTTATCGGGACTAGCGGGGTCGTCCCAGTACTTC. Its translation is CASSLSGLAGSSQYF.

This clonotype was recorded many times. In DNA, the CDR3 is TGTGCCAGCAGAAAAGAAACCGGGACACCCCAAGAGACCCAGTACTTC. This encodes CASRKETGTPQETQYF. The chain carries TRBV12-3 or TRBV12-4 and TRBJ2-5; D perhaps matches TRBD1 (6 bases). The CDR3 spans 16 residues. V was pared by 6 bases and J by 1 base, with 18 bases between.

Comments on this clonotype: A junction boundary mismatches the germline segment, possibly from a read error. This rearrangement joins TRBV6-5 to TRBJ1-1, with 8 bases that match TRBD1. This CDR3 is 14 amino acids long. The V gene's germline CDR1 is MNHEY and CDR2 SVGAGI. CDR3 loop: CAGSYATGEPEAFF. Written as DNA, the CDR3 is TGTGCCGGCAGTTACGCGACAGGGGAACCTGAAGCTTTCTTT.

The chain joins TRBV11-2 to TRBJ2-4; D might be TRBD1 (5 bases). Trimming removed 5 bases at V and 8 bases at J, with 13 bases between. Germline V gene lookup returns CDR1 SGHAT and CDR2 FQNNGV. The CDR3 has 13 amino acids. DNA for the CDR3: TGTGCCAGCAGCCTAAGCAGGGTCCACATTCAGTACTTC. Its protein product is CASSLSRVHIQYF.

This chain connects TRBV5-1 to TRBJ2-7; perhaps TRBD1 as D (6 bases). The CDR3 covers 15 residues. V was pared by 4 bases and J by 0 bases, with 14 bases between. Germline CDR1 reads SGHRS; CDR2 reads YFSETQ. Written as DNA, the CDR3 is TGCGCCAGCAGCCCATACAGGGATAGCTCCTACGAGCAGTACTTC. It yields the protein CASSPYRDSSYEQYF.

The chain combines TRBV25-1 with TRBJ2-7; D not certain. CDR1 is MGHDK and CDR2 is SYGVNS in the germline V gene. This CDR3 has 11 amino acids. Between the trimmed V and J ends, which lost 4 bases and 7 bases, there was a span of 8 bases. In DNA form, the CDR3 reads TGTGCCAGCAGTGGGGAATGGGAGCAGTACTTC. This codes for CASSGEWEQYF.

This clonotype was recorded only once. The CDR3: CASSLFADSEAFF. The CDR3, as DNA: TGTGCCAGCAGCTTATTCGCAGACTCTGAAGCTTTCTTT. V and J are TRBV7-9 and TRBJ1-1; no reliable D call. Germline CDR1 SEHNR, CDR2 FQNEAQ (reference sequence). This CDR3 spans 13 amino acids. The V gene lost 2 bases and the J gene lost 6 bases, with 10 bases spanning the gap.

This clonotype was observed many times. This rearrangement joins TRBV6-1 to TRBJ1-6, with a tentative D call TRBD1 (5 bases). The V gene lost 6 bases and the J gene lost 10 bases, with 19 bases spanning the gap. This CDR3 is built from 15 residues. Germline values: CDR1 MNHNS, CDR2 SASEGT. The CDR3 here is CASSPFRTGESPLHF. The CDR3 DNA sequence: TGTGCCAGCAGCCCCTTTAGAACGGGGGAATCACCCCTCCACTTT.

The genes are TRBV4-1 and TRBJ2-7, with TRBD2 identical over 7 bases. V lost 0 bases to trimming and J lost 4 bases; unmatched junction nucleotides: 6. CDR3 size: 15 residues. Germline CDR1 and CDR2: MGHRA and YSYEKL. The CDR3 is CASSQDQRGGYEQYF. CDR3 bases: TGCGCCAGCAGCCAAGATCAGCGGGGAGGTTACGAGCAGTACTTC.

This clonotype was recorded a few times. The rearrangement joins TRBV19 to TRBJ2-7; 8 bases agree with TRBD2. CDR3 length: 15 amino acids. Losses at the gene ends were 5 bases for V and 1 base for J; bases not matched to a gene: 7. Germline loops: CDR1 LNHDA, CDR2 SQIVND (reference sequence). The CDR3 region is CASSVTSGTSYEQYF. The CDR3 bases are TGTGCCAGTAGTGTTACTAGCGGCACGTCCTACGAGCAGTACTTC.

The CDR3 DNA follows: TGTGCCTGGAGCCGGACAGTAAACAATGAGCAGTTCTTC. This translates into CAWSRTVNNEQFF. The V and J genes are TRBV30 and TRBJ2-1, with D possibly matching TRBD1 (6 bases). Germline-derived CDR1 and CDR2 are GTSNPN and SVGIG (reference sequence). The V end lost 3 bases, the J end lost 5 bases, and 11 bases lay between the germline ends. This CDR3 contains 13 residues.

The genes are TRBV7-9 and TRBJ1-1, with TRBD1 matching 7 bases. The V and J ends lost 6 bases and 8 bases, in that order; junction bases with no gene match: 15. Germline CDR1 reads SEHNR; CDR2 reads FQNEAQ (reference sequence). CDR3 length equals 15 residues. The chain's CDR3 is CASRDTGAVFPEAFF. The DNA of the CDR3 is TGTGCCAGCAGAGATACAGGGGCCGTTTTCCCCGAAGCTTTCTTT. The complete variable domain, with remaining parts taken from reference TRBV7-9 and TRBJ1-1, reads DTGVSQNPRHKITKRGQNVTFRCDPISEHNRLYWYRQTLGQGPEFLTYFQNEAQLEKSRLLSDRFSAERPKGSFSTLEIQRTEQGDSAMYLCASRDTGAVFPEAFFGQGTRLTVV.

J is TRBJ1-5 and V is TRBV30; D gene ambiguous. V dropped 5 bases and J dropped 2 bases, with 7 bases sitting between them. The CDR3 covers 12 residues. The V gene's germline CDR1 is GTSNPN and CDR2 SVGIG (reference sequence). The CDR3 sequence is CAWETGNQPQHF. The CDR3 DNA follows: TGTGCCTGGGAAACAGGCAATCAGCCCCAGCATTTT.

The V and J genes are TRBV7-9 and TRBJ2-5, with a weak D call TRBD1 (7 bases). Trimming pared 5 bases from V and 0 bases from J, leaving 16 bases between. The CDR3 spans 16 residues. Germline loops: CDR1 SEHNR, CDR2 FQNEAQ (reference sequence). The CDR3 sequence is CASSRGTDLYQETQYF. CDR3 DNA: TGTGCCAGCAGCCGGGGGACAGACCTTTACCAAGAGACCCAGTACTTC.

This clonotype turned up a few times. The chain couples TRBV5-6 to TRBJ1-5; D might be TRBD1 (5 bases). This CDR3 has 16 amino acids. In germline, CDR1 is SGHDT, CDR2 YYEEEE. V was cut by 2 bases and J by 0 bases, with 12 bases left in between. CDR3 nucleotide sequence: TGTGCCAGCAGCTTAATCGAAGGGGATAGCAATCAGCCCCAGCATTTT. It encodes CASSLIEGDSNQPQHF.

About this clonotype itself: With a much larger clone just one base away, this may be a read error. This likely comes from a read error, as the CDR3 has no conserved phenylalanine or tryptophan at its end. The J gene is TRBJ2-7, the V gene TRBV2; TRBD2 agrees at 7 bases. The CDR3 is 14 residues long. The V gene's germline CDR1 is SNHLY and CDR2 FYNNEI. V lost 2 bases to trimming and J lost 7 bases; unmatched junction nucleotides: 8. CDR3 amino acids: CASSEYGRAGEQYL. The CDR3 DNA follows: TGTGCCAGCAGTGAATATGGCCGAGCGGGGGAGCAGTACCTC.

This clonotype was counted between two and nine times. The chain uses TRBV20-1 and TRBJ2-2; 7 positions agree with TRBD1. Germline CDR1 DFQATT, CDR2 SNEGSKA (reference sequence). J gave up 2 bases and V 3 bases, and 3 bases lay outside the gene matches. The CDR3 is 14 amino acids. The DNA for the CDR3 is TGCAGTGCTAGCGGGACAGATAACACCGGGGAGCTGTTTTTT. This translates into CSASGTDNTGELFF.

This clonotype has a handful of counts. V is TRBV4-1 and J is TRBJ2-7; unclear D gene. V shed 4 bases and J shed 6 bases, with 13 bases lying between them. Per germline, CDR1 MGHRA and CDR2 YSYEKL. The length of the CDR3 is 13 residues. The CDR3 reads CASSLSPRVEQYF. CDR3 in DNA: TGCGCCAGCAGCCTAAGTCCTCGGGTCGAGCAGTACTTC.

This clonotype appeared many times. The CDR3 DNA follows: TGTGCCAGCAGTTTCGGGACAGGGGTTTTCGAGACCCAGTACTTC. Protein sequence: CASSFGTGVFETQYF. The chain uses TRBV12-3 or TRBV12-4 and TRBJ2-5; 10 bases map to TRBD1. This CDR3 is built from 15 residues. V gave up 3 bases and J gave up 5 bases; unmatched junction bases: 6.

This clonotype has a count of ten or more. The chain uses TRBV28 and TRBJ2-5; D is unclear. Germline CDR1 MDHEN, CDR2 SYDVKM. V shed 5 bases and J shed 1 base, with 8 bases lying between them. CDR3 length: 13 residues. The DNA of the CDR3 is TGTGCCAGCAGTGATAACTTCCAAGAGACCCAGTACTTC. As protein: CASSDNFQETQYF.

V is TRBV28 and J is TRBJ1-1, with D maybe TRBD1 (6 bases). The CDR3 sequence is 15 residues long. With 6 bases removed from V and 5 bases from J, the gap between germline ends came to 19 bases. Germline CDR1 and CDR2: MDHEN and SYDVKM. CDR3 sequence: CASRRDSIRGTEAFF. CDR3 sequence (DNA): TGTGCCAGCAGACGGGACTCTATAAGGGGGACTGAAGCTTTCTTT.

In regard to this clonotype: At one of its ends the junction is not consistent with the germline gene, which may arise from a read error. The chain links TRBV18 to TRBJ1-5, with D perhaps matching TRBD1 (5 bases). Germline V lookup: CDR1 KGHSH, CDR2 LQKENI. The CDR3 is 13 amino acids. The CDR3 here is CAGSPGPNQPQHF. The CDR3 nucleotides are TGTGCCGGCTCACCGGGGCCTAATCAGCCCCAGCATTTT.